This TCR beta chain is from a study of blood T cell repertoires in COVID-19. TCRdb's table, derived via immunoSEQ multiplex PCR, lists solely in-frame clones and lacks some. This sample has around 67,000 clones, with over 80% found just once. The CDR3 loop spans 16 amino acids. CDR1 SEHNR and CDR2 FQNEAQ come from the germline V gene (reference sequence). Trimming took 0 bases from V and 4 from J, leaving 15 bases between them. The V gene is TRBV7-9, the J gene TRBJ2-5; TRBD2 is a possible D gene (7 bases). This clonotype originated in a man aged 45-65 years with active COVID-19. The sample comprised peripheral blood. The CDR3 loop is CASSLARGGNRETQYF. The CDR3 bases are TGTGCCAGCAGCTTAGCGAGGGGGGGAAATCGAGAGACCCAGTACTTC.